Shown below are 19 T cell receptor beta chains from a single sample sequenced in a study of T cell clones after liver transplantation. Method: immunoSEQ multiplex PCR; TCRdb's copy keeps in-frame clones and lacks some. The data show approximately 100,000 clones, approximately 85% seen once. This material consisted of CD4+ T cells from blood, taken before liver transplant. These receptors originate from a human donor who received a liver transplant.

The rearrangement joins TRBV13 to TRBJ2-7; D is tentatively TRBD1 or TRBD2 (5 bases each). Between the trimmed V and J ends, which lost 5 bases and 0 bases, there was a span of 8 bases. From germline, CDR1 is PRHDT and CDR2 FYEKMQ (reference sequence). This CDR3 is 13 amino acids long. The CDR3 spells CASSRGVSYEQYF. Written as DNA, the CDR3 is TGTGCCAGCAGCCGAGGGGTCTCCTACGAGCAGTACTTC.

The chain is built from TRBV11-3 and TRBJ2-2; D ambiguous. This CDR3 spans 12 amino acids. Germline CDR1 reads SGHNT; CDR2 reads YENEEA. The V gene lost 2 bases and the J gene lost 4 bases, with 2 bases spanning the gap. The chain's CDR3 is CASSLRTGELFF. In DNA, the CDR3 is TGTGCCAGCAGCTTACGCACCGGGGAGCTGTTTTTT. Looking up the rest from reference TRBV11-3 and TRBJ2-2 gives the full variable domain: EAGVVQSPRYKIIEKKQPVAFWCNPISGHNTLYWYLQNLGQGPELLIRYENEEAVDDSQLPKDRFSAERLKGVDSTLKIQPAELGDSAVYLCASSLRTGELFFGEGSRLTVL.

The rearrangement links TRBV7-6 to TRBJ2-5, with D maybe TRBD2 (5 bases). V lost 5 bases and J 7 bases, leaving 17 bases between the germline ends. Germline loops: CDR1 SGHVS, CDR2 FNYEAQ. The CDR3 has 14 residues. The CDR3 protein is CASSTTGEVGTQYF. Here the CDR3 DNA reads TGTGCCAGCAGCACCACCGGGGAAGTGGGGACCCAGTACTTC.

This rearrangement joins TRBV30 to TRBJ2-5; TRBD2 aligns across 11 bases. V was clipped by 1 base and J by 3 bases; unmatched bases: 7. The length of the CDR3 is 16 residues. Germline V CDR1 and CDR2: GTSNPN, SVGIG (reference sequence). The chain's CDR3 is CAWSELAGVREETQYF. CDR3 coding DNA: TGTGCCTGGAGTGAACTAGCGGGAGTTCGGGAAGAGACCCAGTACTTC.

The genes are TRBV6-1 and TRBJ2-1, with D perhaps matching TRBD2 (5 bases). The CDR3 extends over 15 amino acids. CDR1 is MNHNS and CDR2 is SASEGT in the germline V gene. With 3 bases removed from V and 5 bases from J, the gap between germline ends came to 14 bases. The CDR3 coding sequence is TGTGCCAGCAGTGACAGGAGGAGTATAAACAATGAGCAGTTCTTC. This codes for CASSDRRSINNEQFF.

The J gene is TRBJ2-2, the V gene TRBV7-3; no clear D. V was clipped by 5 bases and J by 2 bases, with 0 bases between them. CDR1 and CDR2 from the germline V gene are SGHTA and FQGTGA. The CDR3 runs 11 residues. The CDR3 region has the DNA TGTGCCAGCAGCAACACCGGGGAGCTGTTTTTT. Its translation is CASSNTGELFF. Drawing the rest from reference TRBV7-3 and TRBJ2-2, the complete variable domain is GAGVSQTPSNKVTEKGKYVELRCDPISGHTALYWYRQSLGQGPEFLIYFQGTGAADDSGLPNDRFFAVRPEGSVSTLKIQRTERGDSAVYLCASSNTGELFFGEGSRLTVL.

The chain joins TRBV6-1 to TRBJ2-7; 11 bases are a match to TRBD2. Trimming at V came to 3 bases and at J to 3 bases, leaving 7 bases not matched to a gene. The CDR3 is 16 residues long. Germline-derived CDR1 and CDR2 are MNHNS and SASEGT. The CDR3 here is CASSDLRLAGGYEQYF. CDR3 DNA sequence: TGTGCCAGCAGTGATCTAAGGCTAGCGGGAGGCTACGAGCAGTACTTC.

The rearrangement joins TRBV5-1 to TRBJ2-5; D is ambiguous. The CDR3 length is 11 residues. From germline, CDR1 is SGHRS and CDR2 YFSETQ. Trimming stripped 2 bases from V and 3 bases from J, with 2 bases between. The CDR3 loop is CASSLKETQYF. CDR3 DNA sequence: TGCGCCAGCAGCTTAAAAGAGACCCAGTACTTC. The entire variable domain, with the rest obtained from reference TRBV5-1 and TRBJ2-5, is as follows: KAGVTQTPRYLIKTRGQQVTLSCSPISGHRSVSWYQQTPGQGLQFLFEYFSETQRNKGNFPGRFSGRQFSNSRSEMNVSTLELGDSALYLCASSLKETQYFGPGTRLLVL.

This sequence joins TRBV7-4 and TRBJ1-5; D ambiguous. The CDR3 consists of 15 residues. Deletions cut 0 bases from V and 5 bases from J, with 11 bases between. CDR1 is SGHVT, CDR2 SQSDAQ, per germline. CDR3 loop: CASSLAKDEDQPQHF. The CDR3 DNA is TGTGCCAGCAGCTTAGCGAAGGACGAAGATCAGCCCCAGCATTTT.

The chain recombines TRBV27 with TRBJ1-5; unclear D gene. CDR3 size: 15 residues. Germline V lookup: CDR1 MNHEY, CDR2 SMNVEV (reference sequence). With 3 bases removed from V and 0 bases from J, the gap between germline ends came to 9 bases. The CDR3 DNA reads TGTGCCAGCAGTTTTGGGAGCGGTAGCAATCAGCCCCAGCATTTT. Translation gives CASSFGSGSNQPQHF.

This chain links TRBV4-2 with TRBJ2-2; D not resolved. Deletions cut 4 bases from V and 3 bases from J, with 15 bases between. CDR1 and CDR2 (germline): LGHNA, YNFKEQ. The CDR3 is made up of 16 amino acids. CDR3 region: CASSRRSREDTGELFF. CDR3 sequence (DNA): TGTGCCAGCAGCCGTAGGAGTAGAGAGGACACCGGGGAGCTGTTTTTT.

This clone is judged medium-sized. The J gene is TRBJ2-7, the V gene TRBV27, with 7 positions matching TRBD1. The CDR3 consists of 16 residues. Germline lookup yields CDR1 MNHEY and CDR2 SMNVEV (reference sequence). The junction had 9 bases not matched to a gene; V was cut back by 3 bases and J by 1 base. CDR3 coding DNA: TGTGCCAGCAGTTTTAGTTCCGGGACAGTATCCTACGAGCAGTACTTC. As protein: CASSFSSGTVSYEQYF.

The chain uses TRBV6-6 and TRBJ1-5; D is uncertain. The CDR3 loop spans 12 amino acids. Germline values: CDR1 MNHNY, CDR2 SVGAGI (reference sequence). V lost 6 bases to trimming and J lost 8 bases, with 11 bases between them. DNA of the CDR3: TGTGCCAGCAGCAACGGCGGTGAGCCCCAGCATTTT. This sequence encodes CASSNGGEPQHF.

This clone was seen a single time. The V gene is TRBV7-2, the J gene TRBJ1-1, with unresolved D. Trimming shortened V by 1 base and J by 1 base, and 7 bases separated the two germline ends. The CDR3 is 14 amino acids. CDR1 is SGHTA, CDR2 FQGNSA, per germline. The CDR3 region has the DNA TGTGCCAGCAGCTTAGTAGGGAAGAACACTGAAGCTTTCTTT. The encoded protein is CASSLVGKNTEAFF.

The V and J genes are TRBV5-1 and TRBJ2-1; 11 bases align to TRBD2. CDR1 SGHRS and CDR2 YFSETQ come from the germline V gene. V lost 4 bases to trimming and J lost 2 bases; unmatched junction nucleotides: 2. The CDR3 is made up of 15 amino acids. The CDR3 region is CASSIAGGTYNEQFF. The CDR3 DNA reads TGCGCCAGCAGCATAGCGGGAGGGACCTACAATGAGCAGTTCTTC.

This chain uses TRBV5-1 with TRBJ2-3; TRBD2 aligns across 7 bases. This CDR3 is built from 16 residues. In germline, CDR1 is SGHRS, CDR2 YFSETQ. With V trimmed by 0 bases and J by 0 bases, 4 bases remained unmatched. The chain's CDR3 is CASSLERGSSTDTQYF. The DNA of the CDR3 is TGCGCCAGCAGCTTGGAACGCGGGAGTAGCACAGATACGCAGTATTTT.

This chain connects TRBV19 to TRBJ2-6; D is unresolved. Germline assignment: CDR1 LNHDA and CDR2 SQIVND (reference sequence). This CDR3 region has 15 residues. Trimming pared 0 bases from V and 2 bases from J, leaving 5 bases between. CDR3 loop: CASSIDATGANVLTF. CDR3 coding DNA: TGTGCCAGTAGTATAGACGCTACTGGGGCCAACGTCCTGACTTTC.

J is TRBJ2-1 and V is TRBV9, with 11 nucleotides matching TRBD2. With V trimmed by 6 bases and J by 0 bases, 8 bases remained unmatched. Germline V CDR1 and CDR2: SGDLS, YYNGEE. This CDR3 contains 17 residues. DNA for the CDR3: TGTGCCAGCACCGGGACTAGCGGATTGAGCTCCTACAATGAGCAGTTCTTC. It translates to CASTGTSGLSSYNEQFF.

CDR3 bases: TGTGCCAGCAGCCTTGACATGAACACTGAAGCTTTCTTT. This gives the protein CASSLDMNTEAFF. This sequence joins TRBV5-4 and TRBJ1-1; D is undetermined. The CDR3 runs 13 residues. The germline CDR1 and CDR2 sequences are SGHNT and YYREEE (reference sequence). The V end lost 4 bases, the J end lost 0 bases, and 7 bases lay between the germline ends.